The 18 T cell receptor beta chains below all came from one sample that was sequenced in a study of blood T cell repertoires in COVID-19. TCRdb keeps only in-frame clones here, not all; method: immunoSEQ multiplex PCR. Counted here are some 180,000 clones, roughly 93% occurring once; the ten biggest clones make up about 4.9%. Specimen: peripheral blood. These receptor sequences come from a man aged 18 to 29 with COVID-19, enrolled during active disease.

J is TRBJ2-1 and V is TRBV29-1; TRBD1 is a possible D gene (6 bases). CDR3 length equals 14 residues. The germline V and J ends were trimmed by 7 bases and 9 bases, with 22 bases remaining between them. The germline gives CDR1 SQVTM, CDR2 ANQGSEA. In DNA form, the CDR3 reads TGCAGCGCCGGCCGGGACACCCGAGTTCGTGAGCAGTTCTTC. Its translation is CSAGRDTRVREQFF.

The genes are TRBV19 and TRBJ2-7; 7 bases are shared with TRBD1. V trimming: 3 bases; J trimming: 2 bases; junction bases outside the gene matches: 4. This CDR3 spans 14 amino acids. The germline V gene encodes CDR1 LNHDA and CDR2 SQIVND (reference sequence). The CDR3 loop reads CASSIQGVTYEQYF. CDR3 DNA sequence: TGTGCCAGTAGTATTCAGGGGGTTACCTACGAGCAGTACTTC.

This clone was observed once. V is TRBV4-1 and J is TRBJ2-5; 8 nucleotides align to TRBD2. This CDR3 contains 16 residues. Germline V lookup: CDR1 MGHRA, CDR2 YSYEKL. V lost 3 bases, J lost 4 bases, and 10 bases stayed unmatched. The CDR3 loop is CASSHDGREGRETQYF. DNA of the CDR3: TGCGCCAGCAGCCATGACGGACGGGAGGGCAGAGAGACCCAGTACTTC.

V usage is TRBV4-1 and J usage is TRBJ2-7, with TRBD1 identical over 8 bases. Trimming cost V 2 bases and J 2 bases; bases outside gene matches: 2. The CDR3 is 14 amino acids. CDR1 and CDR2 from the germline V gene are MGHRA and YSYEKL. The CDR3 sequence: CASSQRTGPYEQYF. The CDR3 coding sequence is TGCGCCAGCAGCCAAAGGACAGGGCCCTACGAGCAGTACTTC.

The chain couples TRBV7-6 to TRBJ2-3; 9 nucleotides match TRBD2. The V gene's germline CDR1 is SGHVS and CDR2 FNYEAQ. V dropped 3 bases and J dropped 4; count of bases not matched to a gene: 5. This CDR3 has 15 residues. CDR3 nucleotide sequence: TGTGCCAGCAGCTTGGCGGGGGGGGGTTCAGATACGCAGTATTTT. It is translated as CASSLAGGGSDTQYF.

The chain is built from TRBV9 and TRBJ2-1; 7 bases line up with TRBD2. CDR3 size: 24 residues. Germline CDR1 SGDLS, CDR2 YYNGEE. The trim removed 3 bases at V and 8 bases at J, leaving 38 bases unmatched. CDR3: CASSAGDGLADKWGGFLQWDEQFF. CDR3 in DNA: TGTGCCAGCAGCGCTGGGGATGGGCTAGCGGACAAATGGGGGGGATTCCTACAGTGGGATGAGCAGTTCTTC.

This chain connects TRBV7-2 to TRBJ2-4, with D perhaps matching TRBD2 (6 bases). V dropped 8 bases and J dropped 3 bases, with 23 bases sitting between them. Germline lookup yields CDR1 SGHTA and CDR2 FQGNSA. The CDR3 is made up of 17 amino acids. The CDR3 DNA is TGTGCCAGCTCTCCCGGAGGGCTCCAGCTGGGCAAAAACATTCAGTACTTC. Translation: CASSPGGLQLGKNIQYF.

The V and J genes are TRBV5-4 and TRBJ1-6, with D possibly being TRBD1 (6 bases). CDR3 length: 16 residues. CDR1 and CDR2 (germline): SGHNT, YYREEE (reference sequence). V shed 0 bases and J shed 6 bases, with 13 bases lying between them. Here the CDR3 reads CASSLAGTRPNSPLHF. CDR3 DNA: TGTGCCAGCAGCTTGGCCGGGACAAGGCCTAATTCACCCCTCCACTTT.

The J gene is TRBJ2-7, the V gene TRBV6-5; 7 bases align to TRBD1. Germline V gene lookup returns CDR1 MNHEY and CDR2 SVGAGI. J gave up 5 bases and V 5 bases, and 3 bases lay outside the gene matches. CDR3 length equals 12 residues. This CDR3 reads CASSRTGDEQYF. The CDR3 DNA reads TGTGCCAGCAGTCGCACAGGGGACGAGCAGTACTTC.

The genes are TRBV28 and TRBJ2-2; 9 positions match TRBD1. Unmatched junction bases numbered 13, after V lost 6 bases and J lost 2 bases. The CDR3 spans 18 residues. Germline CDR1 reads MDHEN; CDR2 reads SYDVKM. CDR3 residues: CASSHIKSDRGNTGELFF. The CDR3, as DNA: TGTGCCAGCAGCCATATAAAATCGGACAGGGGAAACACCGGGGAGCTGTTTTTT.

The CDR3 sequence: CASSYRVNNQPQHF. The CDR3 DNA is TGTGCCAGCAGTTACCGGGTTAACAATCAGCCCCAGCATTTT. The gene calls are TRBV7-2 and TRBJ1-5, with D uncertain. The CDR3 sequence is 14 residues long. V was clipped by 6 bases and J by 3 bases, with 12 bases between them. Germline V gives CDR1 SGHTA, CDR2 FQGNSA.

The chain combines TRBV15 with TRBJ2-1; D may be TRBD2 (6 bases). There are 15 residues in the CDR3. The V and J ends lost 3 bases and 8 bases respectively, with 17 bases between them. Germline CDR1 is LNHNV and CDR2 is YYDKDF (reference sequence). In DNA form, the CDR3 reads TGTGCCACCAGCAGGGCTAGGGAACTAGCCGATGAGCAGTTCTTC. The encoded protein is CATSRARELADEQFF.

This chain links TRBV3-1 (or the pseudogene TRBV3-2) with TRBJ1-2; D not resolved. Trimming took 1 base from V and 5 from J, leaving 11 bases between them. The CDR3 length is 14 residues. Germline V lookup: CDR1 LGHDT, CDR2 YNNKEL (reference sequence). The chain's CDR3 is CASSQGGGPYGYTF. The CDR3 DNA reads TGTGCCAGCAGCCAAGGGGGAGGCCCTTATGGCTACACCTTC.

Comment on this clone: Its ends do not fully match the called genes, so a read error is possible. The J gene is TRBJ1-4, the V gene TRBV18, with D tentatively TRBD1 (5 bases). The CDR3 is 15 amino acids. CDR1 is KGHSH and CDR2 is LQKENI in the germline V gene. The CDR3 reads CASSPATVGNEKLLF. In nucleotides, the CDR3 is TGTGCCAGCTCACCAGCGACAGTGGGTAATGAAAAACTGCTTTTT.

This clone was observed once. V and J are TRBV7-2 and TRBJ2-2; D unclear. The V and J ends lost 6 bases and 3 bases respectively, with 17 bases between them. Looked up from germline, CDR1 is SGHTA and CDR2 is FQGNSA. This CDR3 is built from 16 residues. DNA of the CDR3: TGTGCCAGCAGAATTATCGACGGGTCCCACACCGGGGAGCTGTTTTTT. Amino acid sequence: CASRIIDGSHTGELFF.

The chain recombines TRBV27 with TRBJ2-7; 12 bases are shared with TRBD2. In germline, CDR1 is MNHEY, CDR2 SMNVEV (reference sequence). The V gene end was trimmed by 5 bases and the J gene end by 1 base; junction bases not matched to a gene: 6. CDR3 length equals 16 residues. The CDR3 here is CASSNRLAGESYEQYF. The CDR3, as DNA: TGTGCCAGCAGTAACCGACTAGCGGGAGAGTCCTACGAGCAGTACTTC.

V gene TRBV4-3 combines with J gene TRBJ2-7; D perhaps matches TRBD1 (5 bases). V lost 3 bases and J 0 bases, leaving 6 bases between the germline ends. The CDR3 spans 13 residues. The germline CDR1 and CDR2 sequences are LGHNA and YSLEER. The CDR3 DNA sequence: TGCGCCAGCAGCCAGGGGCACTCCTACGAGCAGTACTTC. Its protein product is CASSQGHSYEQYF.

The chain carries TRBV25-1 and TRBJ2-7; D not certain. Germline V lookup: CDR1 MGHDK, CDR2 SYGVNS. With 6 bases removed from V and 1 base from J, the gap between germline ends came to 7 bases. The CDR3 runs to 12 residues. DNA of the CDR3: TGTGCCAGCAGGGGCGATTCCTACGAGCAGTACTTC. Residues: CASRGDSYEQYF.